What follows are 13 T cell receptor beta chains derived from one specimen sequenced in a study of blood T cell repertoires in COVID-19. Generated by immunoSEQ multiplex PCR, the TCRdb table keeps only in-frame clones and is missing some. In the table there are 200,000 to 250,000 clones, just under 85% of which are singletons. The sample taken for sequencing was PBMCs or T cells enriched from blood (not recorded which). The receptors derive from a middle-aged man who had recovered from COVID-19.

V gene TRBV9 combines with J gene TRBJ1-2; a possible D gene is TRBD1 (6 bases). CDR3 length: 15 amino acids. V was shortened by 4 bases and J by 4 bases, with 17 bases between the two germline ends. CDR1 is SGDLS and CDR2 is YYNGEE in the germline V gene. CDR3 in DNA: TGTGCCAGCAGCCCCACACAGGGATTCCCCTATGGCTACACCTTC. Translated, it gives CASSPTQGFPYGYTF.

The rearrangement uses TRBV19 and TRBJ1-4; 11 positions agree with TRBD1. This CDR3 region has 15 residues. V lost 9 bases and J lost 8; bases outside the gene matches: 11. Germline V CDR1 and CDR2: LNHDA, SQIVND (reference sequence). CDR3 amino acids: CASFPGTGGNEKLFF. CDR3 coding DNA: TGTGCCAGCTTCCCCGGGACAGGGGGAAACGAAAAACTGTTTTTT.

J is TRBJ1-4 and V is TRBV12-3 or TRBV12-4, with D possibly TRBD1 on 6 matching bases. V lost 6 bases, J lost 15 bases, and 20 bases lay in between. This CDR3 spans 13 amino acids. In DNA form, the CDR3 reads TGTGCCAGCAGGCCTACAGGGCTGGGTAATGTGTTTTTT. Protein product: CASRPTGLGNVFF.

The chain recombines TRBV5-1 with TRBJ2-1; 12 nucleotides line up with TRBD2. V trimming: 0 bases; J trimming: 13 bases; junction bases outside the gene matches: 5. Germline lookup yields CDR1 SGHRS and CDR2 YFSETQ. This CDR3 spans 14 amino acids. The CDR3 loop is CASSLGLAGVSQFF. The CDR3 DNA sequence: TGCGCCAGCAGCTTGGGACTAGCGGGAGTATCCCAGTTCTTC.

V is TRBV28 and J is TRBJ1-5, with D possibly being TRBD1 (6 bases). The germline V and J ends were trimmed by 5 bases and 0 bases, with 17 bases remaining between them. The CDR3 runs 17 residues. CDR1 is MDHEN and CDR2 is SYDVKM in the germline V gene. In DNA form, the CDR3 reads TGTGCCAGCAGTCCGCTGGACAGCCACTATAGCAATCAGCCCCAGCATTTT. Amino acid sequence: CASSPLDSHYSNQPQHF.

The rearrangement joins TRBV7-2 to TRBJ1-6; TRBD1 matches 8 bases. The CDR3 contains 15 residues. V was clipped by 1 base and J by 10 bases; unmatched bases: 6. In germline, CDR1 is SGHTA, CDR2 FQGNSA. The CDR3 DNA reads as TGTGCCAGCAGCTTAGGTGCACAGGGGGGATCACCCCTCCACTTT. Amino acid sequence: CASSLGAQGGSPLHF.

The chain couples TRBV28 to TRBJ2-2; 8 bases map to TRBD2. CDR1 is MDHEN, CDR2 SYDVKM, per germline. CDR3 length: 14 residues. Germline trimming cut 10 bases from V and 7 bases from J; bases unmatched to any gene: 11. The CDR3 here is CATFPRAGGGELFF. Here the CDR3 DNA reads TGTGCCACTTTCCCGCGGGCGGGAGGCGGGGAGCTGTTTTTT.

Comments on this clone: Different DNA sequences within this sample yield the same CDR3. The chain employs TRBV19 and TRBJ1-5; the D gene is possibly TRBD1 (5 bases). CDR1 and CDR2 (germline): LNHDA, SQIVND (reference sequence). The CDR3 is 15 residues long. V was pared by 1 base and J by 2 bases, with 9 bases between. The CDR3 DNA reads TGTGCCAGTAGTATAGGCAGGGCGGGCAATCAGCCCCAGCATTTT. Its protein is CASSIGRAGNQPQHF.

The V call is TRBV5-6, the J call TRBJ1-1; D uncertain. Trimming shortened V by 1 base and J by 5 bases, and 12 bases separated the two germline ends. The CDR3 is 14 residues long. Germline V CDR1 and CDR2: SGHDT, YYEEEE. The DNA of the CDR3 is TGTGCCAGCAGCTTGTTCGGAGGGTGGACTGAAGCTTTCTTT. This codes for CASSLFGGWTEAFF.

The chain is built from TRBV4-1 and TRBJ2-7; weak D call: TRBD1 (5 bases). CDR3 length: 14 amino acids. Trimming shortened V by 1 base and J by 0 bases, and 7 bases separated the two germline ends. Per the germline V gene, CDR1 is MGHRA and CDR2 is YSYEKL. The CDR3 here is CASSQGGFSYEQYF. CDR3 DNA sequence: TGCGCCAGCAGCCAAGGGGGCTTCTCCTACGAGCAGTACTTC.

CDR3 loop: CASRPRSFSYEQYF. The CDR3 region has the DNA TGTGCCAGTAGACCGAGATCTTTTTCCTACGAGCAGTACTTC. The genes are TRBV19 and TRBJ2-7; D uncertain. The CDR3 extends over 14 amino acids. V was shortened by 6 bases and J by 1 base, with 13 bases between the two germline ends. Germline V CDR1 and CDR2: LNHDA, SQIVND (reference sequence).

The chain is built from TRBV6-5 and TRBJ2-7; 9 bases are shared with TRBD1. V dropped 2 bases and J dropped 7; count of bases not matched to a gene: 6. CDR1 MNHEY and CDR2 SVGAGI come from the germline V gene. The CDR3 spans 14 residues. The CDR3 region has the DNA TGTGCCAGCAGTTACGGGACAGGGTTGGTGGAGCAGTACTTC. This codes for CASSYGTGLVEQYF.

In DNA form, the CDR3 reads TGTGCCAGCAGAGACATTCTAGCGGGAGGGAACTACGAGCAGTACTTC. Translated: CASRDILAGGNYEQYF. The rearrangement uses TRBV2 and TRBJ2-7, with TRBD2 identical over 12 bases. The CDR3 contains 16 residues. V was pared by 6 bases and J by 3 bases, with 9 bases of the junction left unmatched. In germline, CDR1 is SNHLY, CDR2 FYNNEI.